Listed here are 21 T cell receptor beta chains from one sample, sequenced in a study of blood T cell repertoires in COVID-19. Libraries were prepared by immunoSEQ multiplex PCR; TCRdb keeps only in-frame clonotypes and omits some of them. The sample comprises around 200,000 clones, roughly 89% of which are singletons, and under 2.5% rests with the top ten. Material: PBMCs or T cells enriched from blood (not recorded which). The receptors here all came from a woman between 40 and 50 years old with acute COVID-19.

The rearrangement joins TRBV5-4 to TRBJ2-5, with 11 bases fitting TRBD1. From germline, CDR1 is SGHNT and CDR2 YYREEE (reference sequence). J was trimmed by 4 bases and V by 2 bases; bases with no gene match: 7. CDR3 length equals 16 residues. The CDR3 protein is CASSFGQGAGRETQYF. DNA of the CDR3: TGTGCCAGCAGCTTCGGACAGGGGGCTGGGAGAGAGACCCAGTACTTC.

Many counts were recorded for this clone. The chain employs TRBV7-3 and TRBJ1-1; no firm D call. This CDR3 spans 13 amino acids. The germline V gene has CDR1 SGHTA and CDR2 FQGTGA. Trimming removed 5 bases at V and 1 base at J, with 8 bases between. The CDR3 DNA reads TGTGCCAGCAGCGTACAACAGAACACTGAAGCTTTCTTT. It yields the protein CASSVQQNTEAFF.

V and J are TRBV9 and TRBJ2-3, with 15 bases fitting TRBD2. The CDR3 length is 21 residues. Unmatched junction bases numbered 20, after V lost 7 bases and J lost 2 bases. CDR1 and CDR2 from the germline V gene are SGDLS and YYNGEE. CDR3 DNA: TGTGCCAGCGGGACAGGGAGTCCCGGGACTAGCGGGAGGCCGCTCACAGATACGCAGTATTTT. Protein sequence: CASGTGSPGTSGRPLTDTQYF.

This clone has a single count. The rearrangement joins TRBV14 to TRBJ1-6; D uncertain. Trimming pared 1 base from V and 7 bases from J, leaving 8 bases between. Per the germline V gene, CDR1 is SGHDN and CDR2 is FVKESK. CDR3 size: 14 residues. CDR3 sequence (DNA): TGTGCCAGCAGCCAAGTGACGGGGAATTCACCCCTCCACTTT. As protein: CASSQVTGNSPLHF.

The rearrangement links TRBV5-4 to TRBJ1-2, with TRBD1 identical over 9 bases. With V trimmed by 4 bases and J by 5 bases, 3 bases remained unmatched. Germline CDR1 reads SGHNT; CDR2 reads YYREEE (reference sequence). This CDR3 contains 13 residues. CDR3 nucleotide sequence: TGTGCCAGCAGCGCCGGGACAGGGTATGGCTACACCTTC. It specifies CASSAGTGYGYTF.

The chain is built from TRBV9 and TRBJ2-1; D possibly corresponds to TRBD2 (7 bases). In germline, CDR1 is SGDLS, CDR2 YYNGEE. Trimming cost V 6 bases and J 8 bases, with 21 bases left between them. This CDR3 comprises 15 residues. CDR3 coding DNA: TGTGCCAGCACCCAAGGGGGGGGAGGGAACCATGAGCAGTTCTTC. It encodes CASTQGGGGNHEQFF.

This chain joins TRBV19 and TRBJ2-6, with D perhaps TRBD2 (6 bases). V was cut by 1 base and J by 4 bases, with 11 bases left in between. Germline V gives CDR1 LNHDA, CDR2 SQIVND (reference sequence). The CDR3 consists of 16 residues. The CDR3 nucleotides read TGTGCCAGTAGTATAGGCGGGGCGGGCGGGGCCAACGTCCTGACTTTC. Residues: CASSIGGAGGANVLTF.

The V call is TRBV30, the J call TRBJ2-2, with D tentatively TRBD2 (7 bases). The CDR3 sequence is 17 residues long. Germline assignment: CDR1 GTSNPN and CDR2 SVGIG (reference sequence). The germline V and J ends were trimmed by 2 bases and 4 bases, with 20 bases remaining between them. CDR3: CAWSIGRTRGATGELFF. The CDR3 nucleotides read TGTGCCTGGAGTATCGGGAGGACCAGGGGTGCCACCGGGGAGCTGTTTTTT.

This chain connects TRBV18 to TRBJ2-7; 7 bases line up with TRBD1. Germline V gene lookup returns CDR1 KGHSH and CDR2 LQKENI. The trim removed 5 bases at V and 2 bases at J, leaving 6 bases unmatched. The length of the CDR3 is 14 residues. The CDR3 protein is CASSYEGQPYEQYF. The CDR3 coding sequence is TGTGCCAGCTCATACGAGGGACAGCCCTACGAGCAGTACTTC.

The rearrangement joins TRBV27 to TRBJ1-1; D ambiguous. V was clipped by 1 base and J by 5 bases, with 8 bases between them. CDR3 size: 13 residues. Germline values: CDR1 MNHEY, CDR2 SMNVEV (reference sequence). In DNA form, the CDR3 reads TGTGCCAGCAGTTTATTCCGGGGTACTGAAGCTTTCTTT. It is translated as CASSLFRGTEAFF.

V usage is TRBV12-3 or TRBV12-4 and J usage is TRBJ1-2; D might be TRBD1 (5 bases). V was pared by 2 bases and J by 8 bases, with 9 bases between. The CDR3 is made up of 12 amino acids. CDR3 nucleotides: TGTGCCAGCAGTTTAAGGGGATTCGGCTACACCTTC. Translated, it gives CASSLRGFGYTF.

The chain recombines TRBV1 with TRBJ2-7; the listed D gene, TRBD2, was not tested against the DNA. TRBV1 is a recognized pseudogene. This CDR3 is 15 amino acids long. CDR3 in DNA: TGCACCAGCAGCCTCGGGCGGGGAGGGCCCTACGAGCAGTACTTC. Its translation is CTSSLGRGGPYEQYF.

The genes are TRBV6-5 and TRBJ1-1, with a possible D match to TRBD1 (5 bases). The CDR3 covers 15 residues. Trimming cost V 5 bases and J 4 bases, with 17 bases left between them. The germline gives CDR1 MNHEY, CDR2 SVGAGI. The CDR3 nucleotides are TGTGCCAGCAGTAGGGGAATTACAACGGGCACTGAAGCTTTCTTT. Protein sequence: CASSRGITTGTEAFF.

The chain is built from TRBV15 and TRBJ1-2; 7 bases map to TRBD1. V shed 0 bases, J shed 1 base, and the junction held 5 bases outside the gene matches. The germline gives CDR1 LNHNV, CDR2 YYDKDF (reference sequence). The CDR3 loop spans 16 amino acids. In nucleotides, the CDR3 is TGTGCCACCAGCAGAGATGCAGGGGGAAGTAACTATGGCTACACCTTC. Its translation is CATSRDAGGSNYGYTF.

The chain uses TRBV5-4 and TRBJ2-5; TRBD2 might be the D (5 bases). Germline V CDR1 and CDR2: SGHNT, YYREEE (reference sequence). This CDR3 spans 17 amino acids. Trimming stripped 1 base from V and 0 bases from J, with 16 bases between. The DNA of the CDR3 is TGTGCCAGCAGCTTGAAATTGCGGGCTCCGTACCAAGAGACCCAGTACTTC. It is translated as CASSLKLRAPYQETQYF.

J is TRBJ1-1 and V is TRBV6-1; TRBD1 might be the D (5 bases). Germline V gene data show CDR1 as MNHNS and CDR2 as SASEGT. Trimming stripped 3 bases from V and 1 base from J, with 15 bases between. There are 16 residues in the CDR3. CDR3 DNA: TGTGCCAGCAGTGATTGGGGCAGGTTAAAGAACACTGAAGCTTTCTTT. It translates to CASSDWGRLKNTEAFF.

CDR3 region: CASSQIPSPRDEQYF. In nucleotides, the CDR3 is TGTGCCAGCAGCCAGATTCCGAGCCCTCGGGACGAGCAGTACTTC. V and J are TRBV3-1 (or the pseudogene TRBV3-2) and TRBJ2-7; no definite D call. V dropped 3 bases and J dropped 5 bases, with 17 bases sitting between them. The CDR3 sequence is 15 residues long. Germline CDR1 reads LGHDT; CDR2 reads YNNKEL (reference sequence).

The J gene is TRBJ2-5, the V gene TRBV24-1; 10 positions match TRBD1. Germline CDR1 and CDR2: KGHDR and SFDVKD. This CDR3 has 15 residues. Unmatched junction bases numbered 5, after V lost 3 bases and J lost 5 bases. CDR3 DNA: TGTGCCACCAGTGATACACAGACAGGGGGCGAGACCCAGTACTTC. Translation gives CATSDTQTGGETQYF.

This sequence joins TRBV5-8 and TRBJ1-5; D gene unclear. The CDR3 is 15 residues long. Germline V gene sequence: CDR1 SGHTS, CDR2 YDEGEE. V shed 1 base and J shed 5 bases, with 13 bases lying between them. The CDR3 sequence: CASSLRELRDQPQHF. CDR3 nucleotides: TGTGCCAGCAGCTTGAGGGAATTGCGGGATCAGCCCCAGCATTTT.

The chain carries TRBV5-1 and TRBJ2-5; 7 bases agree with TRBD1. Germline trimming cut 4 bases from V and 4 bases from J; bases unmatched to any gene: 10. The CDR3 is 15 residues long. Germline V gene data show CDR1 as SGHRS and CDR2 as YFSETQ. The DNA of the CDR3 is TGCGCCAGCAGCCCTTATCTGGCAGGGGGAGAGACCCAGTACTTC. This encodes CASSPYLAGGETQYF. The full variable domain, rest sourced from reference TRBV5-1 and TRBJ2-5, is KAGVTQTPRYLIKTRGQQVTLSCSPISGHRSVSWYQQTPGQGLQFLFEYFSETQRNKGNFPGRFSGRQFSNSRSEMNVSTLELGDSALYLCASSPYLAGGETQYFGPGTRLLVL.

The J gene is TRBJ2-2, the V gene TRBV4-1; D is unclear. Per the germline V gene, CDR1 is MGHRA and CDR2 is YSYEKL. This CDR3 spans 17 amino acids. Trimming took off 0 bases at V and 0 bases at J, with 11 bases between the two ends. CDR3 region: CASSQDHKAANTGELFF. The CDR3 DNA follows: TGCGCCAGCAGCCAAGATCATAAAGCCGCGAACACCGGGGAGCTGTTTTTT.